The clone carrying this TCR beta chain has only a few counts. Its antigen is unknown. V trimming: 0 bases; J trimming: 6 bases; junction bases outside the gene matches: 2. Germline V lookup: CDR1 KGHSH, CDR2 LQKENI. The CDR3 is 13 amino acids. These data belong to a study of beta chain features in type 1 diabetes. Notes on the study in general: In these data, an HLA type influence on TCRB rearrangement remained unresolved.

Expressed TCRB transcripts were sequenced because the isolated RNA had all been reverse transcribed beforehand. About 3.7 million reads per sample were averaged for naive, central memory and regulatory samples. The repertoire was sequenced with immunoSEQ multiplex PCR; TCRdb's copy has only in-frame clones and lacks some. The sample lists roughly 370,000 clones, roughly 14% occurring once. The gene calls are TRBV18 and TRBJ2-7, with TRBD2 identical over 7 bases. The sample was naive CD4+ T cells from blood. The sequence was collected from a man aged 25 to 40 in good health. This CDR3 is CASSPPGGAEQYF. CDR3 coding DNA: TGTGCCAGCTCACCACCGGGAGGGGCCGAGCAGTACTTC.